This note documents a single TCR beta chain sequence. TCRdb's table, derived via immunoSEQ multiplex PCR, lists solely in-frame clones and lacks some. Among some 42,000 clones listed, about 81% were seen once. The V gene's germline CDR1 is SEHNR and CDR2 FQNEAQ (reference sequence). After removal of 5 bases from V and 1 base from J, the junction contained 3 bases not matched to a gene. The CDR3 spans 14 residues. The data belong to a study of OX40 agonist ivuxolimab in advanced cancers. The chain has TRBV7-9 and TRBJ2-3; 7 positions agree with TRBD2. The sample here was CD4+ or CD8+ T cells sorted from blood, taken in a trial of the OX40 agonist ivuxolimab. This clonotype originated in an adult with an advanced solid tumor such as melanoma, head and neck, liver or kidney cancer. The CDR3 loop is CASSPAGGTDTQYF. Here the CDR3 DNA reads TGTGCCAGCAGCCCTGCGGGGGGCACAGATACGCAGTATTTT.